This is a list of T cell receptor beta chains from one sample in a study of shared T cell receptors in the human thymus. Repertoires were generated with immunoSEQ multiplex PCR, while TCRdb's copy carries only in-frame clones and drops some. The repertoire holds approximately 660,000 clones, with roughly 90% as singletons. These data were also reused for a study on human thymus T cells.

The sample comprised thymocytes. The receptors were sampled from a boy under three years old with a congenital heart defect. Both conserved end residues are part of each CDR3. D genes are given only for firm matches. Size is stated for part of the rows, as once, few or many counts, or as a class when the clone is expanded.

d_call	v_call	clone_size	j_call	cdr3_nt	cdr3_aa
TRBD2	TRBV10-3	few	TRBJ2-4	TGTGCCATCGGGTCCCCCGTAGCGGGAGCCAAAAACATTCAGTACTTC	CAIGSPVAGAKNIQYF
.	TRBV10-1	.	TRBJ2-3	TGCGCCAGCAGTGGGGGGGTCGTCGAGAACACAGATACGCAGTATTTT	CASSGGVVENTDTQYF
TRBD1	TRBV7-7	.	TRBJ2-7	TGTGCCAGCAGCCCCGGGACAGGGGTGTCCTACGAGCAGTACTTC	CASSPGTGVSYEQYF
.	TRBV19	.	TRBJ1-1	TGTGCCAGTACCCGTAACATGAACACTGAAGCTTTCTTT	CASTRNMNTEAFF
.	TRBV27	.	TRBJ2-1	TGTGCCAGCAGTTTAGGATACGAAGCGGGTTCCTACAATGAGCAGTTCTTC	CASSLGYEAGSYNEQFF
TRBD1	TRBV14	.	TRBJ2-7	TGTGCCACCTACGACAGGGACTACGAGCAGTACTTC	CATYDRDYEQYF
TRBD1	TRBV19	.	TRBJ2-6	TGTGCCAGTAGTACCCTACTGGGACAGGGGGCGGCTGGGGCCAACGTCCTGACTTTC	CASSTLLGQGAAGANVLTF
TRBD2	TRBV11-2	.	TRBJ2-7	TGTGCCAGCAGCTTAGATCTGCGAGTAGCGGGACCTTTCGAGCAGTACTTC	CASSLDLRVAGPFEQYF
.	TRBV30	.	TRBJ2-7	TGTGCCTGGAGGGGAGGCGGGACCATAAACTACGAGCAGTACTTC	CAWRGGGTINYEQYF
TRBD1	TRBV18	.	TRBJ2-7	TGTGCCAGCTCATCTCCGACGGGACAGAGATCCTACGAGCAGTACTTC	CASSSPTGQRSYEQYF
TRBD2	TRBV14	.	TRBJ2-2	TGTGCCAGCAGCCTCTCACGGAAACTAGCGGGACGGTTGGCGAACACCGGGGAGCTGTTTTTT	CASSLSRKLAGRLANTGELFF
.	TRBV28	.	TRBJ1-5	TGTGCCAGCAGTTCCGAGGGGGAATATAACAATCAGCCCCAGCATTTT	CASSSEGEYNNQPQHF
TRBD1	TRBV27	.	TRBJ1-5	TGTGCCAGCAGTTTAGGACAGGGGGTGAGTAATCAGCCCCAGCATTTT	CASSLGQGVSNQPQHF
TRBD1	TRBV19	.	TRBJ1-1	TGTGCCAGTAGATCGCCGGGACAGAAGGCTGAAGCTTTCTTT	CASRSPGQKAEAFF
TRBD1	TRBV6-6	few	TRBJ1-5	TGTGCCAGCAGTAATAGACCGGGACAGGGAGGTCAGCCCCAGCATTTT	CASSNRPGQGGQPQHF
TRBD1	TRBV6-5	.	TRBJ2-7	TGTGCCAGCAGTTATAGTAGCAGGGGGATAGCGTACTTC	CASSYSSRGIAYF
TRBD1	TRBV5-4	once	TRBJ2-1	TGTGCCAGCAAGACAGGGGCGGACCTCTCCTACAATGAGCAGTTCTTC	CASKTGADLSYNEQFF